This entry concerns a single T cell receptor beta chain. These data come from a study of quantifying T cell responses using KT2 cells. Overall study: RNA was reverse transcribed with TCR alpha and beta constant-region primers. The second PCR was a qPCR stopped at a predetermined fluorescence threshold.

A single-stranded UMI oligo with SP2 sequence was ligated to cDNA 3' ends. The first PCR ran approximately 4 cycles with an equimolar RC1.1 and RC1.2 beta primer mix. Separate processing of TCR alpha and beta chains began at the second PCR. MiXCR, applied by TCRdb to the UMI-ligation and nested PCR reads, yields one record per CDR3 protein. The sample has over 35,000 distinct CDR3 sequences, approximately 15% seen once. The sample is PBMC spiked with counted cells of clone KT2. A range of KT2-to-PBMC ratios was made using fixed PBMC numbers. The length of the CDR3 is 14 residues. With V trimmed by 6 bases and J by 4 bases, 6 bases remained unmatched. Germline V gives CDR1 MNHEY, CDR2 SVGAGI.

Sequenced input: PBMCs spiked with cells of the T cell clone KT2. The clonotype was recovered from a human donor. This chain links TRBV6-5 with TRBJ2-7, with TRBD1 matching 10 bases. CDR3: CASSPGQGMYEQYF. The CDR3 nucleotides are TGTGCCAGCAGCCCGGGACAGGGGATGTACGAGCAGTACTTC.